This TCR beta chain was retrieved from a study of T cells in women clearing cervical HPV infection (dated by TCRdb to between 2018 and 2020). For context, the study as a whole: Cases were some 24 women with histologically confirmed HPV16-related CIN3 or worse, including a couple of invasive cancers. In the parent cohort, 10,049 women aged 18 or older were enrolled in Guanacaste, Costa Rica, during about 1993 to 1995 and then followed for approximately 7 years. Five blinded duplicates per group were added as quality controls, giving about 60 samples: around 50 participants and ten or so replicates. HLA typing was available for only a few women, so HLA type could not be excluded as a confounder. Median age was about 35 years in cases versus 38 in controls, and baseline characteristics did not differ significantly. Blood from cases was collected at the visit at which the lesion was first identified, whereas blood from controls was collected once infection was no longer detected. Cases were matched to controls by age within five years and by the year the sample was collected. The exploratory proof-of-principle case-control study was nested within the Guanacaste HPV Natural History Study in Costa Rica and compared TCR repertoires across cervical HPV16 outcomes. The controls were about 26 women whose single incident HPV16 infection cleared within 12 months with no development of precancer or cancer. Among cases, blood sampling occurred a median of around 160 days after lesion detection, with an interquartile range of about 80 to 230 days.

TCR beta CDR3 regions were amplified by multiplex PCR using the immunoSEQ assay from an average of about 1.2 ug genomic DNA per sample. To correct primer bias, the assay used a complete synthetic TCR repertoire to set an amplification baseline. Amplicons were sequenced on the Illumina platform. Processing in the source paper ran as follows. Sequences were error-corrected by clustering with frequency ratios and a modified nearest-neighbor algorithm, then analyzed in the immunoSEQ Analyzer with IMGT gene definitions. At each rarefaction depth, TCR richness and evenness were averaged across 20 rarefaction repeats, and any sample with fewer sequences than the depth was left out. Wilcoxon rank sum tests with FDR correction were used to compare V, D and J gene relative abundances between the groups. An intraclass correlation of around 96% for TCR richness and an average of around 76% across some 70 gene segments were obtained from the blinded duplicates. In TCRdb, the immuneACCESS table is reduced to in-frame sequences with V and J assigned. These tables do not hold every clone; where another copy was compared, an unresolved V gene accounts for under half, and the others remain unexplained. The DNA gave D and trimming, while V, J and clone size come from that table. Per the sample table, the count is 44,000 or so clones. The ten most abundant clones make up about 0.94% of the sample.

A word on this clone: It has no known antigen specificity. The CDR3 is cut off 3 residues early in the read; its end comes from the germline J gene.

The paper as a whole reports these results and caveats: Lower TRBV6-7 relative abundance was observed in cases than in controls (about 0.1% versus 0.15%; Bonferroni P = 0.0008). Because the number of T cells per sample was unknown, the richness differences could reflect varying T-cell content rather than repertoire biology. The cross-sectional design could not show whether the associations came before the infection or were a result of it, and neither effector/memory subsets nor HPV-specific T cells were isolated. By combining richness with V gene abundances, random forest classifiers separated cases from controls with an estimated AUC of about 0.82. TCR repertoire richness was significantly higher in CIN3+ cases than in controls across sequencing depths, while evenness did not differ.

Every participant had a single incident cervical HPV16 infection, and prevalent HPV16 infections were excluded. Cervical HPV DNA was detected with MY09/MY11 PCR, and genotyping was done with dot-blot hybridization. More than 14 mL of heparinized blood were centrifuged, and the buffy coat was split into aliquots, frozen at -30 degrees C, and then kept at -80 degrees C. QIAGEN kits were used to extract genomic DNA from the buffy coat specimens. Including the terminal cysteine and phenylalanine, the CDR3 comprises 14 residues. The CDR3 was read in part: 33 bases, with the frame set at base 1. From the germline V gene, CDR1 is MGHRA and CDR2 is YSYEKL. V lost 4 bases and J lost 8 bases; the stretch between them is 14 bases long.

This receptor was identified in a woman aged 18 to 75 with a cervical HPV16 infection that either progressed to CIN3+ or cleared (not recorded which). Sequencing was performed on blood buffy coat. This sequence uses TRBV4-1 and TRBJ1-4; a tentative D call is TRBD1 (6 bases match). The CDR3 bases that were read are TGCGCCAGCAGCCTCTGGGGCAGGGGAGAAAAA. The resulting protein is CASSLWGRGEK. The full CDR3 protein reads CASSLWGRGEKLFF.